The rows below give T cell receptor beta chains drawn from one sample of a study of blood T cells in healthy people across ages. MiXCR was run by TCRdb on the 5' RACE reads, yielding one entry per CDR3 protein. The data contain 550,000 to 700,000 distinct CDR3 sequences, 25% to 30% of them seen just once; the ten biggest clones take up approximately 17%. The sequenced sample was blood. These TCRs come from a woman in her sixties or seventies in good health. Each CDR3 is given with its conserved first and last residue. Each record gives: J gene, V gene, clone size, D gene, CDR3 protein, CDR3 DNA. D genes are given only for firm matches. The size entry is marked missing in some rows and otherwise reads once, few, many or a size class.

>TRBJ2-5|TRBV20-1|once|TRBD2
CSAPSGAEETQYF
TGCAGTGCTCCTAGCGGGGCCGAAGAGACCCAGTACTTC
>TRBJ1-2|TRBV27|many|TRBD1
CASSWEGQGNYGYTF
TGTGCCAGCAGTTGGGAGGGACAGGGGAACTATGGCTACACCTTC
>TRBJ1-3|TRBV29-1|-|-
CSVEGWAENTIYF
TGCAGCGTTGAAGGCTGGGCAGAAAACACCATATATTTT
>TRBJ2-1|TRBV29-1|-|-
CSDRESSYNEQFF
TGCAGTGACAGAGAGAGCTCCTACAATGAGCAGTTCTTC
>TRBJ1-1|TRBV6-2/TRBV6-3|-|-
CASSYSRAAFF
TGTGCCAGCAGTTACTCGAGGGCAGCTTTCTTT
>TRBJ2-3|TRBV11-2|-|-
CASSLSLYTDTQYF
TGTGCCAGCAGCTTAAGTCTCTACACAGATACGCAGTATTTT
>TRBJ2-1|TRBV20-1|-|TRBD2
CSARSLAGGQNEQFF
TGCAGTGCTAGGTCTCTAGCGGGGGGGCAGAATGAGCAGTTCTTC
>TRBJ1-2|TRBV4-1|few|TRBD1
CASSPGGQVYYGYTF
TGCGCCAGCAGCCCAGGGGGGCAGGTATATTATGGCTACACCTTC
>TRBJ2-5|TRBV5-5|few|TRBD1
CASSSTGDQETQHF
TGTGCCAGCAGCTCAACAGGGGACCAAGAGACCCAGCACTTC
>TRBJ2-4|TRBV5-1|few|-
CASSFGEPLDIQYF
TGCGCCAGCAGCTTCGGGGAGCCTCTAGACATTCAGTACTTC
>TRBJ2-2|TRBV5-1|few|TRBD2
CASSLVSSGKIGELFF
TGCGCCAGCAGCTTGGTTAGTAGCGGGAAGATCGGGGAGCTGTTTTTT
>TRBJ2-2|TRBV5-1|once|-
CASSLVAGSPGELFF
TGCGCCAGCAGCTTGGTCGCAGGCAGCCCCGGGGAGCTGTTTTTT
>TRBJ2-3|TRBV4-3|few|TRBD1
CASSQEYRGADTQYF
TGCGCCAGCAGCCAAGAGTACAGGGGTGCAGATACGCAGTATTTT
>TRBJ2-7|TRBV20-1|-|TRBD1
CSALQGEQYF
TGCAGTGCCCTACAGGGGGAGCAGTACTTC
>TRBJ2-5|TRBV7-9|-|-
CASRGHQERETQYF
TGTGCCAGCAGGGGACACCAAGAAAGAGAGACCCAGTACTTC
>TRBJ2-5|TRBV9|-|-
CASSDRRTGETQYF
TGTGCCAGCAGCGACCGACGGACCGGAGAGACCCAGTACTTC
>TRBJ2-3|TRBV15|few|-
CATSPLGESATDTQYF
TGTGCCACCAGCCCACTAGGGGAGTCAGCCACAGATACGCAGTATTTT
>TRBJ1-4|TRBV12-3/TRBV12-4|few|-
CASSPRPATNEKLFF
TGTGCCAGCAGTCCCCGCCCTGCAACTAATGAAAAACTGTTTTTT
>TRBJ2-2|TRBV7-3|-|-
CASSLFPGPNTGELFF
TGTGCCAGCAGCTTATTTCCGGGACCGAACACCGGGGAGCTGTTTTTT
>TRBJ2-3|TRBV4-2|-|-
CASSHEIGTGGADTQYF
TGTGCCAGCAGCCACGAGATAGGCACAGGAGGCGCAGATACGCAGTATTTT
>TRBJ1-4|TRBV9|many|-
CASSPVDGAYNEKLFF
TGTGCCAGCAGCCCCGTCGACGGGGCCTATAATGAAAAACTGTTTTTT
>TRBJ2-1|TRBV7-9|-|-
CATTGASSYNEQFF
TGTGCCACCACCGGGGCGAGCTCCTACAATGAGCAGTTCTTC
>TRBJ1-1|TRBV20-1|-|TRBD1
CSAIRNRDRGLTFF
TGCAGTGCTATCCGGAATCGGGACAGGGGATTGACTTTCTTT
>TRBJ2-5|TRBV12-3/TRBV12-4|few|-
CASSPGGWETQYF
TGTGCCAGCAGCCCGGGTGGGTGGGAGACCCAGTACTTC
>TRBJ2-5|TRBV20-1|many|TRBD2
CSARASSGGVFQETQYF
TGCAGTGCTAGAGCGAGTAGCGGGGGGGTTTTCCAAGAGACCCAGTACTTC
>TRBJ1-1|TRBV6-2/TRBV6-3|-|TRBD1
CARVDPGQKMNTEAFF
TGTGCCAGGGTTGATCCGGGACAGAAAATGAACACTGAAGCTTTCTTT
>TRBJ1-4|TRBV4-3|few|-
CASSQGARGTTNEKLFF
TGCGCCAGCAGCCAAGGAGCTAGGGGGACAACTAATGAAAAACTGTTTTTT
>TRBJ2-7|TRBV4-1|-|-
CASSRGPGIYEQYF
TGCGCCAGCAGCCGTGGACCGGGTATCTACGAGCAGTACTTC
>TRBJ2-2|TRBV7-7|-|-
CASSLAPGSGELFF
TGTGCCAGCAGCTTAGCCCCAGGGTCCGGGGAGCTGTTTTTT
>TRBJ2-7|TRBV7-2|many|TRBD2
CASSPAGGALFPQYF
TGTGCCAGCAGCCCCGCGGGGGGAGCCCTTTTTCCGCAGTACTTC
>TRBJ1-1|TRBV7-9|few|TRBD1
CASSVQGTNTEAFF
TGTGCCAGCAGCGTACAGGGGACGAACACTGAAGCTTTCTTT
>TRBJ2-1|TRBV20-1|-|-
CSAPRQKPGEQFF
TGCAGTGCGCCTCGACAGAAACCGGGGGAGCAGTTCTTC
>TRBJ2-4|TRBV28|-|-
CASSASGTLERDIQYF
TGTGCCAGCAGTGCTTCCGGGACCCTAGAGAGGGACATTCAGTACTTC
>TRBJ1-1|TRBV4-3|-|-
CASSQGAYTSNTEAFF
TGCGCCAGCAGCCAAGGCGCTTACACCTCGAACACTGAAGCTTTCTTT
>TRBJ1-2|TRBV12-3/TRBV12-4|-|-
CASSRLYYGYTF
TGTGCCAGCAGCCGGCTGTACTATGGCTACACCTTC
>TRBJ2-2|TRBV7-9|-|-
CASRTGKNTGELFF
TGTGCCAGCAGAACGGGGAAGAACACCGGGGAGCTGTTTTTT
>TRBJ2-4|TRBV18|many|-
CASSTGGLAKNIQYF
TGTGCCAGCTCGACAGGAGGGCTAGCCAAAAACATTCAGTACTTC
>TRBJ1-6|TRBV7-3|-|-
CASSLRGALDSPLHF
TGTGCCAGCAGCTTAAGGGGGGCTCTCGATTCACCCCTCCACTTT
>TRBJ1-1|TRBV7-9|-|-
CASSPRREGSTEAFF
TGTGCCAGCAGCCCCCGGAGAGAGGGGAGTACTGAAGCTTTCTTT
>TRBJ1-1|TRBV11-3|few|TRBD1
CASSLGAQGYTEAFF
TGTGCCAGCAGCTTAGGGGCACAGGGGTACACTGAAGCTTTCTTT
>TRBJ2-1|TRBV6-2/TRBV6-3|-|-
CASSFLNTGTAGEQFF
TGTGCCAGCAGTTTTTTAAACACCGGGACAGCGGGTGAGCAGTTCTTC
>TRBJ1-4|TRBV7-9|-|-
CASSLAAGVATNEKLFF
TGTGCCAGCAGCTTAGCGGCAGGAGTTGCAACTAATGAAAAACTGTTTTTT
>TRBJ1-2|TRBV12-3/TRBV12-4|-|TRBD1
CASSSGRTGALAAF
TGTGCCAGCAGTTCCGGCAGGACAGGAGCGCTGGCCGCCTTC
>TRBJ2-5|TRBV7-2|-|TRBD2
CASSLDIGGADF
TGTGCCAGCAGCTTAGATATCGGGGGGGCAGACTTC
>TRBJ2-5|TRBV9|many|-
CASGQGSETQYF
TGTGCCAGCGGGCAGGGGTCAGAGACCCAGTACTTC
>TRBJ2-7|TRBV29-1|-|TRBD2
CSVLLAGSYEQYF
TGCAGCGTTCTGCTAGCGGGCTCCTACGAGCAGTACTTC
>TRBJ2-5|TRBV29-1|-|-
CSVDRQGETQYF
TGCAGCGTTGATAGGCAGGGCGAGACCCAGTACTTC
>TRBJ2-3|TRBV20-1|few|TRBD2
CSAREFGGALDTQYF
TGCAGTGCTAGAGAATTCGGGGGGGCCTTAGATACGCAGTATTTT
>TRBJ2-3|TRBV29-1|many|TRBD1
CSVNQGQGSLTQYF
TGCAGCGTCAACCAGGGACAGGGCTCATTAACGCAGTATTTT
>TRBJ2-3|TRBV7-8|-|-
CAISLHPSTDTQYF
TGTGCCATCAGCCTACACCCCAGCACAGATACGCAGTATTTT
>TRBJ2-7|TRBV7-2|-|TRBD1
CASSLAMGQGFYEQYF
TGTGCCAGCAGCTTAGCGATGGGACAGGGGTTCTACGAGCAGTACTTC
>TRBJ1-2|TRBV11-3|-|-
CASSRLPGFGYTF
TGTGCCAGCAGCCGCCTCCCGGGTTTTGGCTACACCTTC
>TRBJ2-5|TRBV5-5|few|-
CASGPGRNSQETQYF
TGTGCCAGCGGACCGGGACGGAATTCACAAGAGACCCAGTACTTC
>TRBJ2-1|TRBV7-2|-|-
CASSPVVVDEQFF
TGTGCCAGCAGCCCAGTCGTGGTCGATGAGCAGTTCTTC
>TRBJ2-1|TRBV10-3|few|TRBD2
CAISEVPSGSSHSYNEQFF
TGTGCCATCAGTGAGGTCCCTAGCGGTTCTTCACACTCCTACAATGAGCAGTTCTTC
>TRBJ1-4|TRBV20-1|-|-
CSARLTGATNEKLFF
TGCAGTGCTAGACTTACAGGTGCAACTAATGAAAAACTGTTTTTT
>TRBJ2-1|TRBV2|-|-
CASRTGNEGEQFF
TGTGCCAGCAGGACGGGTAATGAGGGTGAGCAGTTCTTC
>TRBJ1-1|TRBV5-1|-|-
CASSGQSNTEAFF
TGCGCCAGCAGCGGGCAGTCGAACACTGAAGCTTTCTTT
>TRBJ2-1|TRBV20-1|-|-
CSATTVAAYNEQFF
TGCAGTGCTACGACTGTAGCGGCATACAATGAGCAGTTCTTC
>TRBJ2-1|TRBV4-2|few|TRBD2
CASSQVGTSVVDEQFF
TGTGCCAGCAGCCAAGTGGGGACTAGCGTGGTGGATGAGCAGTTCTTC